This T cell receptor beta chain was sequenced in a study of T cell repertoires in cytomegalovirus infection (dated by TCRdb to about 2019). Describing the broader study: Alongside well-studied HLA-B-restricted epitopes, the peptide stimulations were aimed at recently identified HLA-C-restricted CMV epitopes, whose presentation resists viral immunomodulation. The HLA type of each donor mattered for the analysis, because public TCR beta signatures pointed to carriage of CMV infection along with the matching HLA type. The full study reports these points: The ex vivo response was dominated by HLA-C-restricted CMV-specific TCR beta clonotypes, and the single most frequent clonotype in two of eight donors was supplied by these HLA-C-restricted clonotypes. Carriers of CMV infection plus the relevant HLA type were discriminated by the cumulative frequency of public TCR beta family members in the study cohort and in an independent roughly 380-donor cohort.

The treatment or condition tag for this specimen amounts to: in vitro stimulation with specific CMV peptide epitopes to enrich CMV-specific T cells. The CDR3 sequence holds 17 residues, the cysteine and phenylalanine included. Of the read, only the CDR3 DNA is kept; its 51 bases are in frame from base 1. At the junction V is shortened by 2 bases and J by 4 bases, with 20 bases in between. From a lookup of the germline V gene, CDR1 and CDR2 are MGHRA and YSYEKL. TCRdb shows the sequencer as Illumina HiSeq 1500. Starting from the raw public reads, TCRdb applied fastp trimming at Q25, assembled clones with MiXCR and retained in-frame beta chains. Each entry is one CDR3 protein sequence, shown with its most common DNA and genes. Within this sample are about 900,000 distinct CDR3 sequences, with around 31% of them counted one time only. The leading ten clones occupy over 12% of the sample. This clonotype was observed a handful of times. What antigen it recognizes has not been identified. It has no much larger one-base neighbor in the sample; base qualities were not kept.

This clonotype originated in a human donor in good health (CMV status not recorded). Some clones in this sample may be carry-over from other donors' samples. The chain joins TRBV4-1 to TRBJ1-2; a confident D gene designation cannot be given. Specimen: cultured CD8+ T cells from PBMCs, collected from culture after CMV antigen stimulation. CDR3 reads: CASSQPLGEGVLYGYTF. The bases are TGCGCCAGCAGCCAACCCCTCGGGGAGGGAGTACTCTATGGCTACACCTTC.